This T cell receptor (beta chain) was identified in a study of blood T cell repertoires in COVID-19. Whole-study context: COVID-19 samples, acute and convalescent, were from the United States, Italy and Spain. T cells, B-cell-depleted T cells, or PBMCs provided the cDNA or gDNA that served as material.

In the source study's methods: Estimates of nucleated cell counts were drawn from the amplification of reference gene primers. Assay: immunoSEQ multiplex PCR; the TCRdb copy retains only in-frame clones and omits some. V, J and clone size are those of that table, while D and trimming were read from the DNA. The sample yields about 180,000 clones, 86% seen once. The sequenced sample consisted of peripheral blood. The TCR was taken from a man aged 65 to 85 with active or convalescent COVID-19.

CDR3 amino acids: CASSHSPARSGELFF. The CDR3 coding sequence is TGTGCCAGCAGCCACAGCCCGGCTAGATCCGGGGAGCTGTTTTTT. The V call is TRBV3-1 (or the pseudogene TRBV3-2), the J call TRBJ2-2; D not resolved. The CDR3 is made up of 15 amino acids. The germline gives CDR1 LGHDT, CDR2 YNNKEL (reference sequence). The germline V and J ends were trimmed by 3 bases and 6 bases, with 14 bases remaining between them.